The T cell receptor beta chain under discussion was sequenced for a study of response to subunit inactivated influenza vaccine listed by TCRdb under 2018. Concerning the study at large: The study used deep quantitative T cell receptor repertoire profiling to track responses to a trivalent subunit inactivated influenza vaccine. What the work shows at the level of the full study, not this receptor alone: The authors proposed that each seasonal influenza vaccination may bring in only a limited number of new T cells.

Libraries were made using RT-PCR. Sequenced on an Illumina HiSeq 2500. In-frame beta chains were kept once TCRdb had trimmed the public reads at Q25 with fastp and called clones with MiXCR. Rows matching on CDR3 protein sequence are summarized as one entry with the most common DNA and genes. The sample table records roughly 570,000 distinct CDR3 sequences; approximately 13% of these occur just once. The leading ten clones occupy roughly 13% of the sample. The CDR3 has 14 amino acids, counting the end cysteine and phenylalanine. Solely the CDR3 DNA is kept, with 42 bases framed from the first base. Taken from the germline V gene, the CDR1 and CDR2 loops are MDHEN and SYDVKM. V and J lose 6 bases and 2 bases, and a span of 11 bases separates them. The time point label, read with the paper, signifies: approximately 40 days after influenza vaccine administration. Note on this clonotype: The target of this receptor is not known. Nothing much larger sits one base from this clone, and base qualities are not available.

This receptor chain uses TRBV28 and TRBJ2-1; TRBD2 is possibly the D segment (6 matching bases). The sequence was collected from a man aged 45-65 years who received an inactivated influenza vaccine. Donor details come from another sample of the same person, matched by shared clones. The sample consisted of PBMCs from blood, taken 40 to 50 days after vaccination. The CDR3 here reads CASRGSGPYNEQFF. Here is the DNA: TGTGCCAGCAGGGGTAGCGGCCCCTACAATGAGCAGTTCTTC.